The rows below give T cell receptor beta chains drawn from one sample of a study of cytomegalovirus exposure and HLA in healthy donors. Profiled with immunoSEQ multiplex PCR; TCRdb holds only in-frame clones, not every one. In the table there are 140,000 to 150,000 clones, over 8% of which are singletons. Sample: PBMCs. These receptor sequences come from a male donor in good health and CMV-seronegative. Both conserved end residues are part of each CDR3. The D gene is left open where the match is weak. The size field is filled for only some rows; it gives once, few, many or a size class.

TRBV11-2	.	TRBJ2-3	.	TGTGCCAGCAGCCGTCTAGTTTTCCGCACAGATACGCAGTATTTT	CASSRLVFRTDTQYF
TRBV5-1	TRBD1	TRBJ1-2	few	TGCGCCAGCAGCTCGGGGACAGGGGCCTATGGCTACACCTTC	CASSSGTGAYGYTF
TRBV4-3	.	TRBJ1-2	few	TGCGCCAGCAGCCATGCCTTTAGCCCTTCGGAGAATGGCTACACCTTC	CASSHAFSPSENGYTF
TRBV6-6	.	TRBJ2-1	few	TGTGCCAGCAGGGACAGCTTTTACAATGAGCAGTTCTTC	CASRDSFYNEQFF
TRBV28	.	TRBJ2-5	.	TGTGCCAGCAGCCCCCAGGAGACCCAGTACTTC	CASSPQETQYF
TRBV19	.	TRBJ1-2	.	TGTGCCAGTAGTGTTGGACAGCTGAGAGATTATGGCTACACCTTC	CASSVGQLRDYGYTF
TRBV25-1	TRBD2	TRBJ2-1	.	TGTGCCAGCAGTAGGGGAGGGGAGCAGTTCTTC	CASSRGGEQFF
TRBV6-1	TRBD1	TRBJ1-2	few	TGTGCCAGCAGTCAAGGACAGGGCCATGGCTACACCTTC	CASSQGQGHGYTF
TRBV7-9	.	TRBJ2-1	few	TGTGCCAGCAGCGCACGACTAGGAAACAATGAGCAGTTCTTC	CASSARLGNNEQFF
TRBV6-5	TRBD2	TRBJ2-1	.	TGTGCCAGCAGTTATGGGACTAGCGGTAACAATGAGCAGTTCTTC	CASSYGTSGNNEQFF
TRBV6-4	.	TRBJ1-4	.	TGTGCCAGCAGTAGGACAGTTAATGAAAAACTGTTTTTT	CASSRTVNEKLFF
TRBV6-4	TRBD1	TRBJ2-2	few	TGTGCCAGCAGCCCAACAGGGGGGACCGGGGAGCTGTTTTTT	CASSPTGGTGELFF
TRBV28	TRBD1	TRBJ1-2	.	TGTGCCAGCAGTCCGGACAGGCTTGGTGGCTACACCTTC	CASSPDRLGGYTF
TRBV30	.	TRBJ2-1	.	TGTGCCCGCGGACTCCACCCCTACAATGAGCAGTTCTTC	CARGLHPYNEQFF
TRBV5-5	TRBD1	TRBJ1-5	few	TGTGCCAGCAGCCACGACAGGGGAAATCAGCCCCAGCATTTT	CASSHDRGNQPQHF
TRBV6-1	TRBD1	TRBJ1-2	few	TGTGCCACCGAGGAGGGGGCCAACTATGGCTACACCTTC	CATEEGANYGYTF
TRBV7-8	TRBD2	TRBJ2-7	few	TGTGCCAGCAGCTACCGGGACGGGGGGGGCTACGAGCAGTACTTC	CASSYRDGGGYEQYF